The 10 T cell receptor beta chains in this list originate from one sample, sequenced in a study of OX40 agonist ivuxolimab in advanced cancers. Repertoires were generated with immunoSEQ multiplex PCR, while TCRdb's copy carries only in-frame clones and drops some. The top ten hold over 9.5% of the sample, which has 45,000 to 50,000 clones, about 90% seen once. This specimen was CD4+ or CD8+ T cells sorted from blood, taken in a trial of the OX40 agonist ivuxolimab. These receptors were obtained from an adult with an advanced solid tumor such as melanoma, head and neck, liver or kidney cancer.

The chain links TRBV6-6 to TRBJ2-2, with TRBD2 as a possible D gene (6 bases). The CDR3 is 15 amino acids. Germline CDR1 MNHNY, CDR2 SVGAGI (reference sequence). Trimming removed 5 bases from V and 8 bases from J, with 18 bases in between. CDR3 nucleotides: TGTGCCAGCAGTCCGGGCCGGACTAACTTTGGGGAGCTGTTTTTT. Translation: CASSPGRTNFGELFF.

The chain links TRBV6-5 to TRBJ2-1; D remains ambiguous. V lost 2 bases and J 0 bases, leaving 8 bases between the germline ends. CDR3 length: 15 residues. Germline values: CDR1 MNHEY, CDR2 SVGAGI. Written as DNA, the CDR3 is TGTGCCAGCAGTTACGTGGGATACTCCTACAATGAGCAGTTCTTC. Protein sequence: CASSYVGYSYNEQFF.

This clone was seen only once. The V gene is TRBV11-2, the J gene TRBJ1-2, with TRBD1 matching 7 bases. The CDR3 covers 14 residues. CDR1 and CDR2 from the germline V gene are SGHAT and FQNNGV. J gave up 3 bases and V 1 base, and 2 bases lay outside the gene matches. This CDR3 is CASSLGQGDYGYTF. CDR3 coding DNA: TGTGCCAGCAGCTTAGGGCAGGGGGACTATGGCTACACCTTC.

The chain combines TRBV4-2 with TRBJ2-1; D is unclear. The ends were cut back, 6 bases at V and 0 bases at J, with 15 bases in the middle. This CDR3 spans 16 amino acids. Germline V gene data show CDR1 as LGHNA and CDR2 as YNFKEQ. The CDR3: CASRGSLLTSYNEQFF. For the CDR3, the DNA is TGTGCCAGCAGAGGAAGCCTTTTGACCTCCTACAATGAGCAGTTCTTC.

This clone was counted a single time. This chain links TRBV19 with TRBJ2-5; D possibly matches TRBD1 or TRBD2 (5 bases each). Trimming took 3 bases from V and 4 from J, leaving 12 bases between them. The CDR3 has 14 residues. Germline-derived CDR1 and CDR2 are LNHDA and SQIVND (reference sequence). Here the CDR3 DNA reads TGTGCCAGTAGTATTGAGGGCAGGGTAGAGACCCAGTACTTC. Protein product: CASSIEGRVETQYF.

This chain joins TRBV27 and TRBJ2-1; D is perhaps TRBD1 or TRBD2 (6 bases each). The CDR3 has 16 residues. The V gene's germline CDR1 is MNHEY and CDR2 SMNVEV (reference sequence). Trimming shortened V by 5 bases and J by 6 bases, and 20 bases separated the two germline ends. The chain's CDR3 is CASSPEGGAGSNEQFF. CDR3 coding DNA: TGTGCCAGCAGTCCCGAGGGGGGCGCCGGGAGCAATGAGCAGTTCTTC.

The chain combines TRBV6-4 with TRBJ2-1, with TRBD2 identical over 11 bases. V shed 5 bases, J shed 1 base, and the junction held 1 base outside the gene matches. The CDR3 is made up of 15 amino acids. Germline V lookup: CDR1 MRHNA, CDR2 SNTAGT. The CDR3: CASSTSGSSYNEQFF. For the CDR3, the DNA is TGTGCCAGCAGTACTAGCGGGAGTTCCTACAATGAGCAGTTCTTC.

CDR3 region: CAWGTGWPEAFF. The CDR3 DNA follows: TGTGCCTGGGGGACAGGGTGGCCTGAAGCTTTCTTT. The V gene is TRBV30, the J gene TRBJ1-1; TRBD1 matches at 9 bases. CDR3 size: 12 residues. The germline V gene has CDR1 GTSNPN and CDR2 SVGIG (reference sequence). V trimming: 5 bases; J trimming: 6 bases; junction bases outside the gene matches: 4.

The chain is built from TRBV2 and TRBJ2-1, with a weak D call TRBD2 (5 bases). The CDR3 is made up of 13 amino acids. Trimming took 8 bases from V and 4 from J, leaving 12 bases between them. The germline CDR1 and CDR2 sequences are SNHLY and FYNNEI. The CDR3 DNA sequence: TGTGCCAGCGGGAGCGGAGAATACAATGAGCAGTTCTTC. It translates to CASGSGEYNEQFF.

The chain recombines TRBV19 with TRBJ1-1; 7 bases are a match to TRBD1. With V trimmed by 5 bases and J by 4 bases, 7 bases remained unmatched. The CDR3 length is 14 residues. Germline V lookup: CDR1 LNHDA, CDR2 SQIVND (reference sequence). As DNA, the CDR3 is TGTGCCAGTAGTCCCCTCGAGGGGGCCACTGAAGCTTTCTTT. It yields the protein CASSPLEGATEAFF.